What follows is one T cell receptor beta chain and its context. Its antigen is not identified. The sample is drawn from a study of T cells after yellow fever vaccination. Whole-study results and caveats: Among primary-vaccination clones, most reappeared after the booster, at almost 98% for CD4 and around 91% for CD8.

Via MiXCR, TCRdb re-called the 5' RACE reads, giving one row per CDR3 protein. The data show around 350,000 distinct CDR3 sequences, roughly 12% seen once. This clonotype was obtained from a man aged 18 to 30 who received the YFV17D yellow fever vaccine. This sample comprised PBMCs, obtained on the day of the first yellow fever vaccination.

The CDR3 bases are TGTGCCAGCAGCCTGGTAGCCGGGCCCGCGGGGCAGCCCCAGCATTTT. Protein product: CASSLVAGPAGQPQHF. This chain joins TRBV7-2 and TRBJ1-5; D call uncertain. Germline V CDR1 and CDR2: SGHTA, FQGNSA. The CDR3 is 16 residues long. Trimming took off 5 bases at V and 7 bases at J, with 21 bases between the two ends.